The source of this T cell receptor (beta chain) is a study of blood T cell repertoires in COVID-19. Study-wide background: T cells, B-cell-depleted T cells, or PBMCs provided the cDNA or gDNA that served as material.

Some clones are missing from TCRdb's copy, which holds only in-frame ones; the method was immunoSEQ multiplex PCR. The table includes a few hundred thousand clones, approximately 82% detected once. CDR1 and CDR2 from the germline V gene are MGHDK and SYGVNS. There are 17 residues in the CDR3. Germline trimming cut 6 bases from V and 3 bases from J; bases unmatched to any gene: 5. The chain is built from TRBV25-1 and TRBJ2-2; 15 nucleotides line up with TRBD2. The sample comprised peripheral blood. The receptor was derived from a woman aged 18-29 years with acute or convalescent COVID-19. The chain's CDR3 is CASRKGLAGGHTGELFF. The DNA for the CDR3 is TGTGCCAGCAGGAAGGGACTAGCGGGAGGACACACCGGGGAGCTGTTTTTT.